This is a list of T cell receptor beta chains from one sample in a study of T cell responses to AZD1222 COVID-19 vaccine. Profiled with immunoSEQ multiplex PCR; TCRdb holds only in-frame clones, not every one. The data show 150,000 to 200,000 clones, around 94% seen once. The source material was peripheral blood, sampled 28 days after the second AZD1222 dose. These receptors were taken from an adult who received the AZD1222 COVID-19 vaccine. The conserved cysteine and the conserved F or W are not part of the CDR3 here. D genes are given only for firm matches.

TRBV5-4	-	TRBJ1-4	ASSLDLTNEKLF
TRBV11-2	-	TRBJ1-1	ASTLGRTNTEAF
TRBV4-2	TRBD1	TRBJ2-7	ASSPTGTASYEQY
TRBV2	TRBD2	TRBJ2-1	ASTLPGTSSEQF
TRBV9	-	TRBJ1-2	ASSVGQSNRGYT
TRBV20-1	-	TRBJ2-5	SASLLGETQY
TRBV3-1/TRBV3-2	-	TRBJ1-2	ASSPSGVVNGYT
TRBV7-9	-	TRBJ1-1	ASSQIDTEAF
TRBV28	TRBD2	TRBJ2-1	ASTQGPGLASSYNEQF
TRBV7-9	TRBD2	TRBJ2-1	ASRTSASNEQF
TRBV5-1	TRBD1	TRBJ1-3	ASSLRQGSGNTIY
TRBV5-4	-	TRBJ2-7	ASSLGWHEQY
TRBV4-1	-	TRBJ1-2	ASSQVALANYGYT
TRBV28	TRBD1	TRBJ1-4	ASSLPTGGNEKLF
TRBV18	-	TRBJ1-5	ASSPEEARNQPQH
TRBV12-3/TRBV12-4	-	TRBJ2-5	ASSDIALETQY
TRBV7-2	-	TRBJ2-2	ASSLADTGELF
TRBV24-1	-	TRBJ2-1	ATMGAGNEQF
TRBV18	TRBD1	TRBJ2-7	ASSPMGQIYEQY
TRBV4-3	-	TRBJ2-5	ASSQEWGRQETQY
TRBV30	-	TRBJ2-6	AWDRSSGANVLT
TRBV4-1	-	TRBJ1-1	ASSPGQKNTEAF
TRBV7-9	-	TRBJ1-2	ASSPGINYGYT
TRBV2	TRBD2	TRBJ2-7	ASLAGGVEQY
TRBV6-6	-	TRBJ2-1	ASSLGEGNEQF
TRBV11-3	-	TRBJ2-1	ASSYGPLGSYNEQF
TRBV6-1	-	TRBJ1-2	ASSERFGHQRNT
TRBV30	-	TRBJ2-7	AWSVGNGSGEQY
TRBV4-1	-	TRBJ2-2	ASSQEVFPYTGELF
TRBV4-3	TRBD2	TRBJ2-1	ASSQVIAGVASPPYNEQF
TRBV7-2	-	TRBJ2-7	ASSLFSGAYEQY
TRBV18	-	TRBJ2-7	ASSPPSRPYEQY
TRBV9	TRBD2	TRBJ2-7	VSGSGDYEQY
TRBV28	-	TRBJ1-1	ASTPGGEPEAF
TRBV19	-	TRBJ1-4	ASRGGFGEKLF
TRBV7-2	TRBD1	TRBJ2-7	ASSKPGQSYEQY
TRBV6-5	TRBD2	TRBJ2-2	ASRGLVSGELF
TRBV5-1	-	TRBJ2-7	ASSSQKLMRRLSYEQY
TRBV7-3	TRBD2	TRBJ2-1	ASSHRLAGVNEQF
TRBV20-1	-	TRBJ1-2	SAPERGYT
TRBV19	TRBD1	TRBJ2-3	ASSLGQGPDTQY
TRBV9	TRBD1	TRBJ1-2	ASSTHRGTASYYGYT
TRBV3-1/TRBV3-2	-	TRBJ2-2	ASSPSELQVEDGELF
TRBV2	-	TRBJ1-1	ASSEMGNEAF
TRBV5-1	-	TRBJ2-5	ASSPGALIPGETQY
TRBV4-3	-	TRBJ2-7	ASSHSRRGYYEQY
TRBV11-2	-	TRBJ2-2	ASSSYSMNTGELF
TRBV28	TRBD1	TRBJ1-2	ASSLPQGEGYGYT
TRBV7-9	-	TRBJ2-1	ASSYSDEQF
TRBV4-1	-	TRBJ2-7	ASSRLATSSYEQY
TRBV14	TRBD2	TRBJ2-1	ASSQFEREIERQF
TRBV5-4	TRBD1	TRBJ2-7	ASSLRAGGFHEQY
TRBV18	TRBD2	TRBJ2-7	ASSPLGLKSGSYEQY
TRBV7-6	-	TRBJ2-1	ASSLPGLGEQF
TRBV7-2	-	TRBJ2-7	ASSLGAEQY
TRBV10-3	-	TRBJ1-5	AISGVSRNQPQH
TRBV4-3	-	TRBJ2-1	ASSQDLGASSYNEQF
TRBV15	TRBD1	TRBJ1-4	ATSENPQGVNEKLF
TRBV6-2/TRBV6-3	-	TRBJ2-7	ASSHSYEQY
TRBV28	-	TRBJ1-2	ASSFRGAANYGYT